The entry below describes one T cell receptor (beta chain). Its specificity is unknown. On the immunoSEQ platform, TCR beta CDR3s were sequenced at survey depth. The method was immunoSEQ multiplex PCR; TCRdb's version includes in-frame clones alone and lacks a portion of them. This table has roughly 4,500 clones, around 60% appearing once. The data derive from a study of CD8 T cell repertoires and HIV-1 epitope variants. Whole-study context: Controls were a CMV, EBV and flu peptide pool, Ebola AY9 negative control, and no-peptide well. The baseline condition was 1M T cells left uncultured. Points from the study as a whole: Nef KF9 drew roughly 5 clonotypes and HW9 one, without TAALDMSHF responses.

Germline CDR1 and CDR2: SGDLS and YYNGEE. Trimming took off 0 bases at V and 6 bases at J, with 7 bases between the two ends. CDR3 size: 12 residues. Input material: cultured CD8+ T cells derived from PBMCs. This chain links TRBV9 with TRBJ2-7; D is ambiguous. This sequence originates from a male donor with HIV. CDR3 nucleotide sequence: TGTGCCAGCAGCGTAGGACAATCCGAGCAGTACTTC. Residues: CASSVGQSEQYF. Full variable domain (missing parts from reference TRBV9 and TRBJ2-7): DSGVTQTPKHLITATGQRVTLRCSPRSGDLSVYWYQQSLDQGLQFLIQYYNGEERAKGNILERFSAQQFPDLHSELNLSSLELGDSALYFCASSVGQSEQYFGPGTRLTVT.